These T cell receptor beta chains were read from a single sample in a study of siplizumab effects on memory and regulatory T cells. Clones were read by immunoSEQ multiplex PCR, and TCRdb kept only the in-frame ones, dropping some. The repertoire holds some 120,000 clones, with around 94% as singletons. The specimen sequenced was non-Treg CD4+ T cells sorted from blood. These receptors were obtained from a human donor in good health. Both conserved end residues are part of each CDR3. A D gene is named only where the DNA matches it firmly. Clone size, where shown, is once, few, many, or a class for clones that have expanded.

V,D,J,size,DNA,CDR3
TRBV7-2,TRBD1,TRBJ2-7,.,TGTGCCAGCAGCTTAGGACAGGGGGCTTACGAGCAGTACTTC,CASSLGQGAYEQYF
TRBV6-1,TRBD2,TRBJ2-3,.,TGTGCCAGCAGTGAAGCAATGGCGGGGGGTAGCACAGATACGCAGTATTTT,CASSEAMAGGSTDTQYF
TRBV4-1,.,TRBJ1-2,.,TGCGCCAGCAGCCAGCCGGGACACGCAGGAGGTGACACCTTC,CASSQPGHAGGDTF
TRBV18,.,TRBJ1-5,.,TGTGCCAGCTCACCGGGGAGGGGCCGGAGCAATCAGCCCCAGCATTTT,CASSPGRGRSNQPQHF
TRBV7-2,TRBD2,TRBJ2-2,.,TGTGCCAGCAGCTTAATAGCGGGACTGAACACCGGGGAGCTGTTTTTT,CASSLIAGLNTGELFF
TRBV18,.,TRBJ2-4,.,TGTGCCAGCTCACCCAATCGGGCCAAAAACATTCAGTACTTC,CASSPNRAKNIQYF
TRBV18,.,TRBJ2-2,once,TGTGCCAGCTCACCACCCCCGGGGGATCCCACCGGGGAGCTGTTTTTT,CASSPPPGDPTGELFF
TRBV18,TRBD2,TRBJ2-2,.,TGTGCCAGCTCACCGGGACTAGCTAGCGTCGGCGGGGAGCTGTTTTTT,CASSPGLASVGGELFF
TRBV6-5,.,TRBJ2-2,.,TGTGCCAGCAGCCGCCAGGAGACCGGGGAGCTGTTTTTT,CASSRQETGELFF
TRBV13,TRBD1,TRBJ1-1,few,TGTGCCAGCAGCTCGGACAGGGGGACTTTCTTT,CASSSDRGTFF
TRBV4-1,TRBD1,TRBJ2-1,.,TGCGCCAGCAGCCGATGGGGACAGGGCTACAATGAGCAGTTCTTC,CASSRWGQGYNEQFF
TRBV19,.,TRBJ1-1,.,TGTGCCAGTAGTATAAAGGGGCAGGGGAACACTGAAGCTTTCTTT,CASSIKGQGNTEAFF
TRBV6-4,TRBD1,TRBJ1-2,.,TGTGCCAGCAGTGACCCGGGACAGGGGGCGATCGGCTACACCTTC,CASSDPGQGAIGYTF
TRBV6-1,.,TRBJ1-5,.,TGTGCCAGCAGGGAATATCAGCCCCAGCATTTT,CASREYQPQHF
TRBV5-6,.,TRBJ2-7,.,TGTGCCAGCAGCTTGGATTTTGGGACCCACGAGCAGTACTTC,CASSLDFGTHEQYF
TRBV27,.,TRBJ1-5,.,TGTGCCAGCAGTTTCGAGGGGGAGAATCAGCCCCAGCATTTT,CASSFEGENQPQHF
TRBV7-3,TRBD1,TRBJ1-1,.,TGTGCCAGCAGCTTAGCGGGAAACAGGGGGACTTTCTTT,CASSLAGNRGTFF
TRBV6-5,.,TRBJ2-7,.,TGTGCCAGCAGTTACTCTCAGTCCTCCTACGAGCAGTACTTC,CASSYSQSSYEQYF
TRBV5-1,TRBD1,TRBJ1-1,.,TGCGCCAGCAGCCCGGACAGGGGAAACGGGGTGAACACTGAAGCTTTCTTT,CASSPDRGNGVNTEAFF
TRBV6-4,.,TRBJ1-2,.,TGTGCCAGCAGTGACGGGGCGGGCTATGGCTACACCTTC,CASSDGAGYGYTF
TRBV10-2,.,TRBJ1-1,.,TGCGCCAGCACGGCGAACATGAACACTGAAGCTTTCTTT,CASTANMNTEAFF
TRBV5-6,.,TRBJ2-3,.,TGTGCCAGCAGCTTGCCTGGGCCAGGCACAGATACGCAGTATTTT,CASSLPGPGTDTQYF
TRBV4-1,TRBD2,TRBJ2-3,.,TGCGCCAGCAGCCAAGAAGGACTAGCGGGAGGCCATTCTACGCAGTATTTT,CASSQEGLAGGHSTQYF
TRBV14,.,TRBJ2-7,.,TGTGCCAGCAGCCAAGATTCAGGAACTGGGTCCTACGAGCAGTACTTC,CASSQDSGTGSYEQYF
TRBV6-5,.,TRBJ1-2,few,TGTGCCAGCAGTTACTCGAGGGCCTATGGCTACACCTTC,CASSYSRAYGYTF
TRBV7-9,.,TRBJ1-2,.,TGTGCCAGCAGCTTTGGGGCTAACTATGGCTACACCTTC,CASSFGANYGYTF
TRBV6-5,.,TRBJ1-3,.,TGTGCCAGCAGTTCTGGCCGCACAAGCTCTGGAAACACCATATATTTT,CASSSGRTSSGNTIYF
TRBV22-1,.,TRBJ2-6,.,TGTCCTGGGAGGACAAGTGAGCGAACAAAGTCGGGCAACGTCCTGACTTTC,CPGRTSERTKSGNVLTF
TRBV25-1,TRBD1,TRBJ2-3,.,TGTGCCAGCAGTGCGTCCTCCGGGACAGGCACAGATACGCAGTATTTT,CASSASSGTGTDTQYF
TRBV6-5,.,TRBJ1-2,.,TGTGCCAGCAGTCAAAAAAGCTATGGCTACACCTTC,CASSQKSYGYTF
TRBV19,TRBD1,TRBJ2-4,.,TGTGCCAGTAGTATACAGGGGGTGGGAAACATTCAGTACTTC,CASSIQGVGNIQYF
TRBV6-5,TRBD1,TRBJ1-2,.,TGTGCCAGCAGTTACAGGGGGCTTGGCTATGGCTACACCTTC,CASSYRGLGYGYTF
TRBV11-2,.,TRBJ1-1,once,TGTGCCAGCAGCTTACTCCCCGGGCAGGTGAACACTGAAGCTTTCTTT,CASSLLPGQVNTEAFF
TRBV5-1,TRBD1,TRBJ1-4,.,TGCGCCAGCAGCTTGAGTAAGGGGGCAGGGGAAAAACTGTTTTTT,CASSLSKGAGEKLFF
TRBV10-3,.,TRBJ1-2,.,TGTGCCACCCGATTGGACCTGGACAGACCAAACACCTTC,CATRLDLDRPNTF
TRBV4-1,TRBD1,TRBJ2-7,.,TGCGCCAGCAGCCAAGGGGGACAGGGGTCCTACGAGCAGTACTTC,CASSQGGQGSYEQYF
TRBV18,TRBD2,TRBJ2-2,.,TGTGCCAGCTCACCAGAAACTAGCGGAGCCGGGGAGCTGTTTTTT,CASSPETSGAGELFF
TRBV5-4,TRBD1,TRBJ1-1,.,TGTGCCAGCAGCCAAGGGACAGGGCGAAACACTGAAGCTTTCTTT,CASSQGTGRNTEAFF
TRBV7-2,.,TRBJ2-1,.,TGTGCCAGCAGCTTATATGGGGCCCTCAATGAGCAGTTCTTC,CASSLYGALNEQFF
TRBV6-4,.,TRBJ1-5,.,TGTGCCAGCAGTGAAGATTATAGCAATCAGCCCCAGCATTTT,CASSEDYSNQPQHF
TRBV6-5,.,TRBJ1-5,.,TGCGCCAGCAGTTACTCGGGAACCAAACAGGAGCCCCAGCATTTT,CASSYSGTKQEPQHF
TRBV9,TRBD2,TRBJ2-2,.,TGTGCCAGCAGCGTAGGCGGGAGTGGTAACACCGGGGAGCTGTTTTTT,CASSVGGSGNTGELFF
TRBV19,TRBD1,TRBJ1-3,.,TGTGCCAGTAATCGACAGGGGGATGGAAACACCATATATTTT,CASNRQGDGNTIYF
TRBV29-1,.,TRBJ1-3,once,TGCAGCGCCCTATTTGCTGGAAACACCATATATTTT,CSALFAGNTIYF
TRBV5-8,.,TRBJ2-5,.,TGTGCCAGCAGCCCCTGGTTGGGGGAGACCCAGTACTTC,CASSPWLGETQYF
TRBV2,TRBD1,TRBJ1-1,.,TGTGCCAGCAGTATTACCCGGGACAGTTTGGCTACTGAAGCTTTCTTT,CASSITRDSLATEAFF
TRBV6-1,.,TRBJ2-2,.,TGTGCCAGCAGTGCTTTTTCCACCGGGGAGCTGTTTTTT,CASSAFSTGELFF
TRBV5-6,.,TRBJ2-2,once,TGTGCCAGCAGCTTGCTATCCGGAAGGACGAACACCGGGGAGCTGTTTTTT,CASSLLSGRTNTGELFF
TRBV11-2,.,TRBJ2-7,once,TGTGCCAGCAGCTCCATAGCAGGGGGGGCCTACGAGCAGTACTTC,CASSSIAGGAYEQYF
TRBV7-2,.,TRBJ2-7,once,TGTGCCAGCAGCTCAAGAGGGACAGCGGGCGAGCAGTACTTC,CASSSRGTAGEQYF
TRBV20-1,.,TRBJ1-4,.,TGCACCTTTGCTTGGGGTGAAAAACTGTTTTTT,CTFAWGEKLFF
TRBV30,.,TRBJ1-5,few,TGTGCCAGCTCAGGGGAGGGGGATCAGCCCCAGCATTTT,CASSGEGDQPQHF
TRBV7-9,.,TRBJ1-5,.,TGTGCCAGCAGTTCGCTTTGGGAAAATCAGCCCCAGCATTTT,CASSSLWENQPQHF
TRBV6-1,.,TRBJ1-1,.,TGTGCCAGCAGGGAGGGACGGATTAACACTGAAGCTTTCTTT,CASREGRINTEAFF
TRBV7-2,.,TRBJ2-2,.,TGTGCCAGCAGCTTAGTTAATGGTGCCGGGGAGCTGTTTTTT,CASSLVNGAGELFF
TRBV11-1,.,TRBJ1-1,once,TGTGCCAGCAGCTTCATCGGGAGGAACACTGAAGCTTTCTTT,CASSFIGRNTEAFF
TRBV10-3,.,TRBJ2-7,.,TGTGCCATCAGTGAGTCCTTGGGGATTTACGAGCAGTACTTC,CAISESLGIYEQYF
TRBV7-9,TRBD1,TRBJ2-1,.,TGTGCCAGCAGCTTAGCCCGACAGGGGTCGCACAATGAGCAGTTCTTC,CASSLARQGSHNEQFF